This T cell receptor (beta chain) derives from a study of beta chain features in type 1 diabetes. The table lists this clone with a few counts. No antigen is known for it. General observations from the study: People with Type 1 diabetes carried modestly yet significantly shorter TCRB CDR3s in all four CD4+ subsets.

Every isolated RNA sample was fully reverse transcribed, so sequencing captured expressed TCRB transcripts. Generated by immunoSEQ multiplex PCR, the TCRdb table keeps only in-frame clones and is missing some. The sample has 300,000 to 350,000 clones; roughly 14% are singletons. Trimming removed 2 bases at V and 7 bases at J, with 12 bases between. The CDR3 has 14 residues. Germline CDR1 MNHNY, CDR2 SVGAGI (reference sequence). The sequence derives from a woman between 18 and 29 years old with type 1 diabetes. This chain links TRBV6-6 with TRBJ2-1; D is unresolved. Sequencing used naive CD4+ T cells from blood. DNA of the CDR3: TGTGCCAGCAGTTACGCCCCCTTGAGGAATGAGCAGTTCTTC. Translation gives CASSYAPLRNEQFF.